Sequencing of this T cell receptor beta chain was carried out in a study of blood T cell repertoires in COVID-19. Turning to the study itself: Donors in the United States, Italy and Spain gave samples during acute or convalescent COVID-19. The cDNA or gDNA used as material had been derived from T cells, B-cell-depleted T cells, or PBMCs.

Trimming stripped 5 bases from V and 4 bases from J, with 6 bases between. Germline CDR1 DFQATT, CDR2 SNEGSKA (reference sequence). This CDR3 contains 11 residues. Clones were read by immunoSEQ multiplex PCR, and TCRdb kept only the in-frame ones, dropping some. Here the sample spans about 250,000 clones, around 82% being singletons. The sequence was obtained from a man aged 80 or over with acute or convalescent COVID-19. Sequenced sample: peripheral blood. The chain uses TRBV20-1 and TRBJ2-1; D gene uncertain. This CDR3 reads CSADFYNEQFF. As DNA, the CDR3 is TGCAGTGCTGACTTTTACAATGAGCAGTTCTTC.